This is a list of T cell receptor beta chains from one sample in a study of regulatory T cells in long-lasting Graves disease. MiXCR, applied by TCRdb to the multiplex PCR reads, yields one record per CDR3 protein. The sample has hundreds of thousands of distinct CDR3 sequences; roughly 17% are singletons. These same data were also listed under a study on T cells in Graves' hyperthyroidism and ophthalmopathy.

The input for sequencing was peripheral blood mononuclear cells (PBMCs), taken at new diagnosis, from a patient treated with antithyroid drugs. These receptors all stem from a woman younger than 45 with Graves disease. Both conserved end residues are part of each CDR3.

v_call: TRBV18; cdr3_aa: CASSPRTGGNSPLHF
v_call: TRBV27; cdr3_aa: CASSLQGSNGYTF
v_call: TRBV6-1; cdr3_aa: CASSGPGLNTGELFF
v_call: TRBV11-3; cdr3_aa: CASSLSGTSGRLLDEQFF
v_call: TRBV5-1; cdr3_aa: CASSLDSTEAFF
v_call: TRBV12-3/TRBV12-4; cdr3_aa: CASRWATGYTDEQFF
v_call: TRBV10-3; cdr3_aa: CAIRAGQGNSPLHF
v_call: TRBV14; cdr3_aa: CASSHGQNNEQFF
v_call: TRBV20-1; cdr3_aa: CSARRPGENQPQHF
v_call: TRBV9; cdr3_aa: CASSVEGGRPYNEQFF
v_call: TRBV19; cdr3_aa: CASRAGGSYEQYF
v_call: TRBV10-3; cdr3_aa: CAIGDRVVTQYF
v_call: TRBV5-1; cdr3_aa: CASSLEDRGYTEAFF
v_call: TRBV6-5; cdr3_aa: CASSLREGLYNEQFF
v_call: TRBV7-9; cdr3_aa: CASSLTTGKGNTIYF
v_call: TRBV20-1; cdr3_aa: CSAGTGQSMEDGYTF
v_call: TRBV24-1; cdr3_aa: CATRPPQEGTEAFF
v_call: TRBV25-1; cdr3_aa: CASSVSRGAWGNSPLHF
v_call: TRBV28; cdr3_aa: CASSLTPAGDTQYF
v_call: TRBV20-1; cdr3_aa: CSARVQTYITDTQYF
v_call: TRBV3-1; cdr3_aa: CASSHLGLAAYNEQFF
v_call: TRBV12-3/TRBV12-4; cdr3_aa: CASTRAQGTTGELFF
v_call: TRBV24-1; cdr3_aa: CATSDATGSHVLTF
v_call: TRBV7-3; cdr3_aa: CASSLTILTGESSNEQFF
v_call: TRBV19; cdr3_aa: CASSTTLAGSTDTQYF
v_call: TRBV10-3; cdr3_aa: CAIRRDREQETQYF
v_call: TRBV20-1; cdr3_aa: CSARDSGTSGNLYEQYF
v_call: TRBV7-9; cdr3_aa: CASSLRGTTYNEQFF
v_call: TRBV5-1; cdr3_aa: CASSLGGLAGAGETQYF
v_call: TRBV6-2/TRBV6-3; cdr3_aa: CASSYREVTDTQYF
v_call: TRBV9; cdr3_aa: CASSVAPTAQYYGYTF
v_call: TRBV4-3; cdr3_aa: CASSQDGGGTSEYNEQFF
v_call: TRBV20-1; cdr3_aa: CSAGVPGQSNTEAFF
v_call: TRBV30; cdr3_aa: CAWRDRYSYEQYF
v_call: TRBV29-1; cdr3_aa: CSVATGRLPNGLHLETQYF
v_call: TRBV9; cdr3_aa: CASSDSGSLSYEQYF